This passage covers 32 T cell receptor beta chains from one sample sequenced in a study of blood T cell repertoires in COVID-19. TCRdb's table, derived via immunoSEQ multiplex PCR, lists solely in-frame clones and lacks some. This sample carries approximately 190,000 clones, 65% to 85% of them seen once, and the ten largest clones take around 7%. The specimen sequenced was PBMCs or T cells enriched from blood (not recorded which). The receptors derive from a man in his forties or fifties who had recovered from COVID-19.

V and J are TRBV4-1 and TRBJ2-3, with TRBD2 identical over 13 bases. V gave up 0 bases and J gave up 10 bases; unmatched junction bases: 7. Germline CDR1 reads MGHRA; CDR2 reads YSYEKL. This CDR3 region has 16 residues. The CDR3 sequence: CASSQDKGLAGIAQYF. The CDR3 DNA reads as TGCGCCAGCAGCCAAGATAAGGGACTAGCGGGGATTGCGCAGTATTTT.

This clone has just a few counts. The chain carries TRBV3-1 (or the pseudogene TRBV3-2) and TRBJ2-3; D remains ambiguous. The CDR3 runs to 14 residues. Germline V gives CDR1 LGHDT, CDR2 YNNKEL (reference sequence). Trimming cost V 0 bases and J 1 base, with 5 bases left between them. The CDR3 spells CASSQDIRTDTQYF. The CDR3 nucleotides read TGTGCCAGCAGCCAAGACATTCGCACAGATACGCAGTATTTT.

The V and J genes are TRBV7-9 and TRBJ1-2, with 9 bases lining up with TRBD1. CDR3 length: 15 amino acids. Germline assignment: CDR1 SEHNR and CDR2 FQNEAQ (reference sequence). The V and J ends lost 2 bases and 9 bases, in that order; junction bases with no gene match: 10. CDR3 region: CASSLWLDRGMSYTF. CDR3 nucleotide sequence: TGTGCCAGCAGCTTATGGTTGGACAGGGGCATGAGCTACACCTTC.

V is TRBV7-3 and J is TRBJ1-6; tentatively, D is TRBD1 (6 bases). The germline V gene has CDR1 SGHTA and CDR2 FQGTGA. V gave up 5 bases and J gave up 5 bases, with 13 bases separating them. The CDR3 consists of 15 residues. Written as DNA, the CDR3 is TGTGCCAGCAGCACTACAGGGACGAATAATTCACCCCTCCACTTT. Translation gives CASSTTGTNNSPLHF.

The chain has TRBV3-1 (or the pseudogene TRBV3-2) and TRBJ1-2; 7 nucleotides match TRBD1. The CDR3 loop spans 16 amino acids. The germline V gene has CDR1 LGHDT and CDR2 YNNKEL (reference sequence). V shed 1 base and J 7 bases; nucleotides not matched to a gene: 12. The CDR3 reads CASSQALGQGVSGYTF. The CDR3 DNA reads TGTGCCAGCAGCCAAGCCCTGGGGCAGGGGGTTTCTGGCTACACCTTC.

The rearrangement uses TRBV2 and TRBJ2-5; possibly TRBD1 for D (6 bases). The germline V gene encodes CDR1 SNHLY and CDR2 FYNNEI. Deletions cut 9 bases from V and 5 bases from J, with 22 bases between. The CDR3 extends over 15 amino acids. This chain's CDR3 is CARLDRDNSGETQYF. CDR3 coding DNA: TGTGCCAGGCTTGATCGGGACAACTCCGGGGAGACCCAGTACTTC.

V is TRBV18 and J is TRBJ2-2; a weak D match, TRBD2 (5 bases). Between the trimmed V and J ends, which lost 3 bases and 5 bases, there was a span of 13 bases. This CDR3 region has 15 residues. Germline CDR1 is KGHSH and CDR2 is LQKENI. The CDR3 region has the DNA TGTGCCAGCTCACCGGAGGTCGGTTGGACCGGGGAGCTGTTTTTT. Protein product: CASSPEVGWTGELFF.

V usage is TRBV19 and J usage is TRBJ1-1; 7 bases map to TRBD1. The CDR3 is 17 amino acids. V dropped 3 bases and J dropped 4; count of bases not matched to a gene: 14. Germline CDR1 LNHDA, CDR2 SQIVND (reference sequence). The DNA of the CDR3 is TGTGCCAGTAGTATTATCGCAGGGGGGTCTTATGGCACTGAAGCTTTCTTT. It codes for CASSIIAGGSYGTEAFF.

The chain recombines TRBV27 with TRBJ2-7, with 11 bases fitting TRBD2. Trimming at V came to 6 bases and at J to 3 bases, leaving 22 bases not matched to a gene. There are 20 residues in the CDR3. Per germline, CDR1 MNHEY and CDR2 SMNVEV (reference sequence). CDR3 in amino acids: CASSFVQSGTSGSIVYEQYF. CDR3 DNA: TGTGCCAGCAGCTTTGTCCAGTCCGGGACTAGCGGCTCTATAGTCTACGAGCAGTACTTC.

This chain's CDR3 is CAWSVTRYNSPLHF. In DNA, the CDR3 is TGTGCCTGGAGTGTAACCAGGTATAATTCACCCCTCCACTTT. The chain carries TRBV30 and TRBJ1-6; D remains ambiguous. The CDR3 consists of 14 residues. With 0 bases removed from V and 4 bases from J, the gap between germline ends came to 7 bases. Germline CDR1 reads GTSNPN; CDR2 reads SVGIG (reference sequence).

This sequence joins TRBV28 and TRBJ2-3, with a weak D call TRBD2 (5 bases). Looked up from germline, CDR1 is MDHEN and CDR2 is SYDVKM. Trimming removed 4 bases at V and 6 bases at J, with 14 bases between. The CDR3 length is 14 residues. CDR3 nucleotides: TGTGCCAGCAGTTCGGGATTGGGTGGCGATACGCAGTATTTT. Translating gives CASSSGLGGDTQYF.

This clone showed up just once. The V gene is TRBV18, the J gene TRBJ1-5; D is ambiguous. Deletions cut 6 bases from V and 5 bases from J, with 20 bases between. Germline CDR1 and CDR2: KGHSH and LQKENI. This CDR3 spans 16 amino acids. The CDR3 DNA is TGTGCCAGCTCGCTCGTGCGGGCAGAGACGCATCAGCCCCAGCATTTT. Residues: CASSLVRAETHQPQHF.

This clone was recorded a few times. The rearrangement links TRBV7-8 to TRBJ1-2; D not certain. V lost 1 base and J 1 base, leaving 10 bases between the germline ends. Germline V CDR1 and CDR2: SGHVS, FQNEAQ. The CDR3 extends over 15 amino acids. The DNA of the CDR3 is TGTGCCAGCAGCTTAGGGAGGACCCTTAACTATGGCTACACCTTC. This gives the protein CASSLGRTLNYGYTF.

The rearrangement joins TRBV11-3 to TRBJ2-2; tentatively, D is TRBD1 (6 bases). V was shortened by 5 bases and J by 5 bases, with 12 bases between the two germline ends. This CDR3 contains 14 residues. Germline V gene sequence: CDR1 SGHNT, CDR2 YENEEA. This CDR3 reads CASSTQGRTGELFF. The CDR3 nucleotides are TGTGCCAGCAGCACACAGGGCCGGACCGGGGAGCTGTTTTTT.

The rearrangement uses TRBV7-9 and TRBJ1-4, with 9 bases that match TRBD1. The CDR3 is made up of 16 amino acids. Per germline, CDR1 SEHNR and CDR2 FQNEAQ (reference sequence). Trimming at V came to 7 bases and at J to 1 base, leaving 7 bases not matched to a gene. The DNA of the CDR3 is TGTGCCAGCAAACAGGGGGCGTTTGAAACTAATGAAAAACTGTTTTTT. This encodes CASKQGAFETNEKLFF.

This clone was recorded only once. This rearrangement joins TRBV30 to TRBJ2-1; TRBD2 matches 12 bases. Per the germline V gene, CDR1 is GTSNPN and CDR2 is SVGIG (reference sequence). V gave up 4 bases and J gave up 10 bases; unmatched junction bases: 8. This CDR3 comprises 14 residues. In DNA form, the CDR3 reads TGTGCCTGGACGCCACTAGCGGGGGGCCGAGAGCAGTTCTTC. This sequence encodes CAWTPLAGGREQFF.

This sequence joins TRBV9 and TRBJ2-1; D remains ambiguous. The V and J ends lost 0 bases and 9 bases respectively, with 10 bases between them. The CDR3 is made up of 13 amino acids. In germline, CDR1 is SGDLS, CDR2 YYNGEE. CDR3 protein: CASSVAMPTEQFF. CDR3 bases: TGTGCCAGCAGCGTAGCTATGCCAACTGAGCAGTTCTTC. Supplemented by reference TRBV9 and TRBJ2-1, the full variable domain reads DSGVTQTPKHLITATGQRVTLRCSPRSGDLSVYWYQQSLDQGLQFLIQYYNGEERAKGNILERFSAQQFPDLHSELNLSSLELGDSALYFCASSVAMPTEQFFGPGTRLTVL.

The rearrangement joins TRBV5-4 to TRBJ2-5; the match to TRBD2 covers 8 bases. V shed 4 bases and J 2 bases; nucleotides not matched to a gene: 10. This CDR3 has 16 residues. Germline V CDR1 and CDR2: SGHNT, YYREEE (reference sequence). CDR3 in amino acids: CASSTPSGGGQETQYF. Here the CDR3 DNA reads TGTGCCAGCAGCACCCCAAGCGGGGGTGGACAAGAGACCCAGTACTTC.

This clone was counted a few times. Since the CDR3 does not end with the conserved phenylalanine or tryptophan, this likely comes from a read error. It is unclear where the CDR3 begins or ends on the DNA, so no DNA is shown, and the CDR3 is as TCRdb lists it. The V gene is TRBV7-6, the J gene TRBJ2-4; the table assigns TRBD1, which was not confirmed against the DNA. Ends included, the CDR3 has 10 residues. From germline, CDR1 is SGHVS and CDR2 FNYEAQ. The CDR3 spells CASSLENVQA.

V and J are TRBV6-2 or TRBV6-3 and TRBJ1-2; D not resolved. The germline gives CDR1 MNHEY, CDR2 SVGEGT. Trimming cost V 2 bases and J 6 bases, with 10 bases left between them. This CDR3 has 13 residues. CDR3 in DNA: TGTGCCAGCAGTTACGCCGGGATCGATGGCTACACCTTC. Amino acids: CASSYAGIDGYTF.

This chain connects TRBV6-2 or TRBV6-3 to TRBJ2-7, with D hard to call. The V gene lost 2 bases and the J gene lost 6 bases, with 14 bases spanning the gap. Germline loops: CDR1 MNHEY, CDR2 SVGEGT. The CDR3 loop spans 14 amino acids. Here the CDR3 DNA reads TGTGCCAGCAGTTACATGGCGAATGGCGGCGAGCAGTACTTC. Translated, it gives CASSYMANGGEQYF.

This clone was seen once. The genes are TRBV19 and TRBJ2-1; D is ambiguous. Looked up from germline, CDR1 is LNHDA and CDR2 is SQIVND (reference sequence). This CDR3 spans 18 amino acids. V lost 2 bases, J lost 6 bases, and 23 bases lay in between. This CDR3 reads CASSITRLLIGSPNEQFF. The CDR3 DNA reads TGTGCCAGTAGTATAACCAGGTTGTTAATAGGCTCCCCCAATGAGCAGTTCTTC.

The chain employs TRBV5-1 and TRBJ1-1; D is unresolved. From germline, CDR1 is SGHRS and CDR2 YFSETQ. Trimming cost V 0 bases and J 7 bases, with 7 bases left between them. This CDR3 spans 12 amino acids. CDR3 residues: CASSLVRGEAFF. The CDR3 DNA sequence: TGCGCCAGCAGCTTGGTGCGAGGTGAAGCTTTCTTT.

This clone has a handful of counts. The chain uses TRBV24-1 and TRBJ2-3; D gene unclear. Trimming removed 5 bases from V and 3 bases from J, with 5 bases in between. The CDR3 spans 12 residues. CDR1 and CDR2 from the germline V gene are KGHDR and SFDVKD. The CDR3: CATSAQTDTQYF. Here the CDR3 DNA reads TGTGCCACCAGTGCTCAGACAGATACGCAGTATTTT.

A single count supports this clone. Written as DNA, the CDR3 is TGTGCCAGCCTCCCTTGGGTTCGGGGAGAGACCCAGTACTTC. This encodes CASLPWVRGETQYF. The chain joins TRBV6-5 to TRBJ2-5, with D maybe TRBD2 (5 bases). CDR1 and CDR2 from the germline V gene are MNHEY and SVGAGI. This CDR3 has 14 amino acids. V was shortened by 8 bases and J by 4 bases, with 17 bases between the two germline ends.

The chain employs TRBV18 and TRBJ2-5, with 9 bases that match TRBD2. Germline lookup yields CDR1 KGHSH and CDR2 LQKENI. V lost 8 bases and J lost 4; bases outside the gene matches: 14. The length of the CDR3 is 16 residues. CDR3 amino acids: CASQENVAGGPETQYF. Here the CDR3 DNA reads TGTGCCAGCCAAGAAAACGTCGCGGGGGGGCCAGAGACCCAGTACTTC.

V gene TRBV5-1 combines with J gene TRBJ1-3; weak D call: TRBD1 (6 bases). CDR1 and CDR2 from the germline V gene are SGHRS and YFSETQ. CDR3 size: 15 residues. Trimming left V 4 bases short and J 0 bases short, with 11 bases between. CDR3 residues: CASSRDTSSGNTIYF. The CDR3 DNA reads TGCGCCAGCAGCCGGGACACGAGCTCTGGAAACACCATATATTTT.

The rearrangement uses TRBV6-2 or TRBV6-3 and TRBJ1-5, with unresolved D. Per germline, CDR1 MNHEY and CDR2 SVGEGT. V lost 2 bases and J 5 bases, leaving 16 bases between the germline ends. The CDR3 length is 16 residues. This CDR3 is CASSYRYGVSDQPQHF. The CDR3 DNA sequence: TGTGCCAGCAGTTACAGGTACGGGGTCTCCGATCAGCCCCAGCATTTT.

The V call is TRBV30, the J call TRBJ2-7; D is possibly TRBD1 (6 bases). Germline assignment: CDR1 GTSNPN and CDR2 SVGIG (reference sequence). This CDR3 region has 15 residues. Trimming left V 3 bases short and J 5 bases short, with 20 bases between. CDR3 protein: CAWRGARWQGDEQYF. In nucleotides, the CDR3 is TGTGCCTGGAGGGGGGCTAGGTGGCAAGGGGACGAGCAGTACTTC.

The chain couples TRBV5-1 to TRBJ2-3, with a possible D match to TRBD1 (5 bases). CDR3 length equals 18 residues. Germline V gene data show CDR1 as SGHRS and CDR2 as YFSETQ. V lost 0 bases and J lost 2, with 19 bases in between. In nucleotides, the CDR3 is TGCGCCAGCAGCTTGGATTTGGGGCTAACCTTCCACACAGATACGCAGTATTTT. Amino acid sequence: CASSLDLGLTFHTDTQYF.

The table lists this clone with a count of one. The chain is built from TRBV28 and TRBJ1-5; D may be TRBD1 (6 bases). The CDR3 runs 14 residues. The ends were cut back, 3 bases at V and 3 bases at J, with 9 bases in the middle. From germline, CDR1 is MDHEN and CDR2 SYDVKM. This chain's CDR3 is CASSLGGANQPQHF. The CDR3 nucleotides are TGTGCCAGCAGTTTGGGGGGGGCCAATCAGCCCCAGCATTTT.

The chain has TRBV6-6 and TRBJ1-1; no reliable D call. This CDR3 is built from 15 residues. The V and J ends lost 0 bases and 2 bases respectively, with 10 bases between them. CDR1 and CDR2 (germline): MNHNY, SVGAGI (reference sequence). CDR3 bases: TGTGCCAGCAGTTACTCTAGCGGGAGAAACACTGAAGCTTTCTTT. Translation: CASSYSSGRNTEAFF.